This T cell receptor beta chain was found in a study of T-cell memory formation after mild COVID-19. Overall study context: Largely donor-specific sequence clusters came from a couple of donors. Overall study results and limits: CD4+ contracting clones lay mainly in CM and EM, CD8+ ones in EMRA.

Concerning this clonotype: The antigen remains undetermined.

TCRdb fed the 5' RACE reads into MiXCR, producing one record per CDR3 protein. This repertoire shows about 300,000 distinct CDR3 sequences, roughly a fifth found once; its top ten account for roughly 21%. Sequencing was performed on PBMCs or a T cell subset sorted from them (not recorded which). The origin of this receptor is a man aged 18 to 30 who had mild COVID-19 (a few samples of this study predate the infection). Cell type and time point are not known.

The CDR3 sequence is CASSSLDNEQFF. As DNA, the CDR3 is TGTGCCAGCAGCTCACTAGACAATGAGCAGTTCTTC. The V gene is TRBV5-4, the J gene TRBJ2-1, with D perhaps TRBD2 (5 bases). The CDR3 consists of 12 residues. Trimming took off 3 bases at V and 5 bases at J, with 6 bases between the two ends. Germline V lookup: CDR1 SGHNT, CDR2 YYREEE (reference sequence).